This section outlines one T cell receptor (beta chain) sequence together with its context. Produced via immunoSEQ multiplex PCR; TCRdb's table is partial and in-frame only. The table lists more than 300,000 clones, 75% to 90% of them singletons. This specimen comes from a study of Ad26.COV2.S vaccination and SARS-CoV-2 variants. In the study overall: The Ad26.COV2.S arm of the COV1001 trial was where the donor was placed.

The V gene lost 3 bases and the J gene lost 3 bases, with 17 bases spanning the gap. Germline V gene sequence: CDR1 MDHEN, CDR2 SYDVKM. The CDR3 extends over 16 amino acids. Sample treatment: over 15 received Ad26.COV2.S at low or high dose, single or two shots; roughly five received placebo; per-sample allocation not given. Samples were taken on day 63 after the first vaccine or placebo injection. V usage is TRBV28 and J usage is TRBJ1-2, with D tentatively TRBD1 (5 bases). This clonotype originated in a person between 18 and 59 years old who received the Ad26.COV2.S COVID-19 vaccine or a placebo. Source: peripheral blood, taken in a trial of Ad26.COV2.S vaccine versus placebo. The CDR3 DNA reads TGTGCCAGCAGTTTCCCAGGGACGCCCCGCGACTATGGCTACACCTTC. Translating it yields CASSFPGTPRDYGYTF.